Here is one TCR beta chain with its context. Libraries were prepared by immunoSEQ multiplex PCR; TCRdb keeps only in-frame clonotypes and omits some of them. The sample consists of approximately 2.5 million clones, 85% to 95% of them appearing once. These data belong to a study of shared clonotypes between healthy human individuals. The CDR3 spans 15 residues. CDR1 is SGHRS and CDR2 is YFSETQ in the germline V gene. Trimming shortened V by 3 bases and J by 0 bases, and 11 bases separated the two germline ends. The sample consisted of naive CD4+ T cells sorted from blood. Subset noted: CD45RA+ positively selected. This sequence originates from a man younger than 35 in good health. The V and J genes are TRBV5-1 and TRBJ2-3, with D perhaps assigned TRBD1 or TRBD2 (6 bases each). In nucleotides, the CDR3 is TGCGCCAGCAGCTGGTCGGGGGCCAGCACAGATACGCAGTATTTT. Encoded protein: CASSWSGASTDTQYF.